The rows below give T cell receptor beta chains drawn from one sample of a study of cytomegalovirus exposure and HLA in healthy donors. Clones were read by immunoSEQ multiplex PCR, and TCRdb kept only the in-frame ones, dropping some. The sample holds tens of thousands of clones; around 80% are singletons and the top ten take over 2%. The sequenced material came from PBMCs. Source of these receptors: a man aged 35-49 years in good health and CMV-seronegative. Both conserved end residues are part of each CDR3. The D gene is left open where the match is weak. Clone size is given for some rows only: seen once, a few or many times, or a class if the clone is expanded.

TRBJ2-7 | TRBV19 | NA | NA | TGTGCCAGTAGTATATCGGGGAACGAGCAGTACTTC | CASSISGNEQYF
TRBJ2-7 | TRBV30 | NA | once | TGTGCCTGGAGTATCCAATCGGTCGGCGAGCAGTACTTC | CAWSIQSVGEQYF
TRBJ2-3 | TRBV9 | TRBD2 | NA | TGTGCCAGCAGCGTAGGCGCTAGCGGGACAGATACGCAGTATTTT | CASSVGASGTDTQYF
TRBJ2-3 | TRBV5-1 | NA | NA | TGCGCCAGCAGCTACAGGGCAGATACGCAGTATTTT | CASSYRADTQYF
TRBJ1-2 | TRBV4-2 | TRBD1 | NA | TGTGCCAGCAGCCCCGGACAGGGACTTAACTATGGCTACACCTTC | CASSPGQGLNYGYTF
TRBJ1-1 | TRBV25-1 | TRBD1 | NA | TGTGCCAGCAGTCTTGGGACAGAGAACACTGAAGCTTTCTTT | CASSLGTENTEAFF
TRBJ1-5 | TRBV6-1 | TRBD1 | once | TGTGCCAGCAGTGAATTGGACAGGGGCCAGCCCCAGCATTTT | CASSELDRGQPQHF
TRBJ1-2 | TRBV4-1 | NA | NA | TGCGCCAGCAGCCACCCGGCCGGGGGGTATGGCTACACCTTC | CASSHPAGGYGYTF
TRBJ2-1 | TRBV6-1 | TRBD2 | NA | TGTGCCAGCAGTGAACTAGCGGGAGGGAGTGAGCAGTTCTTC | CASSELAGGSEQFF
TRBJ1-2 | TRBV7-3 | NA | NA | TGTGCCAGCAGCCTAAGGCCAGACTATGGCTACACCTTC | CASSLRPDYGYTF
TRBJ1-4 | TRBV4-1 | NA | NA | TGCGCCAGCAGCCAGGGAATGGGAGCTAATGAAAAACTGTTTTTT | CASSQGMGANEKLFF
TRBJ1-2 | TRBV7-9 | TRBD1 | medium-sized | TGTGCCAGCAGCTTGTCAGGGGGAAACTATGGCTACACCTTC | CASSLSGGNYGYTF
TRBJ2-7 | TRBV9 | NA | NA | TGTGCCAGCAGCAAGCGACAGGACCCCTCCTACGAGCAGTACTTC | CASSKRQDPSYEQYF
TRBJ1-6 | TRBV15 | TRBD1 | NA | TGTGCCACCAGCAGGGAACAGACAGGGATGGGCTCACCCCTCCACTTT | CATSREQTGMGSPLHF
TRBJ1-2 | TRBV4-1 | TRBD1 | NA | TGCGCCAGCAGCCAAGGCGGGACAGCGAACTATGGCTACACCTTC | CASSQGGTANYGYTF
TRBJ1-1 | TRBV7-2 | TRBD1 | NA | TGTGCCAGCAGCTGGACAGGGAACACTGAAGCTTTCTTT | CASSWTGNTEAFF
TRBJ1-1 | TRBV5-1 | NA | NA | TGCGCCAGCAGCTTGGCTACAGGGTCCCTGGGGACTGAAGCTTTCTTT | CASSLATGSLGTEAFF
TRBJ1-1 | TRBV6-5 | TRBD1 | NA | TGTGCCAGCAGTTACGGTGGGACAGGGTTTTCTGCGGCTTTCTTT | CASSYGGTGFSAAFF
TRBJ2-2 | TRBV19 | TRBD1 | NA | TGTGCCAGTAATGACAGGGGAGACGCAGGGGAGCTGTTTTTT | CASNDRGDAGELFF
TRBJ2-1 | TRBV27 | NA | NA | TGTGCCAGCAGTCCAGGCCTTTCCTACAATGAGCAGTTCTTC | CASSPGLSYNEQFF
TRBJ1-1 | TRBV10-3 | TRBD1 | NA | TGTGCCATCAGTGAATCGACAGGGGGCTTGAATGAAGCTTTCTTT | CAISESTGGLNEAFF
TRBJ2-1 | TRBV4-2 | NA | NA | TGTGCCAGCAGCTCCCTTGAGAGGGAGCAGTTCTTC | CASSSLEREQFF
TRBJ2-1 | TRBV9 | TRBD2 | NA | TGTGCCAGCAGCGCGCGGGCTAGCGGGAGTTATGAGCAGTTCTTC | CASSARASGSYEQFF
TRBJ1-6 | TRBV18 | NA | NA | TGTGCCAGCTCACCTCAAGGGGGTAGGGATTCACCCCTCCACTTT | CASSPQGGRDSPLHF
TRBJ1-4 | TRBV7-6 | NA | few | TGTGCCAGCAGCTATTCACAGGGCCTAGGGGAAGCTAATGAAAAACTGTTTTTT | CASSYSQGLGEANEKLFF
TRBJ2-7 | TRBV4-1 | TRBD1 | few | TGCGCCAGCAGACAAGACAGGGGGATATCCTACGAGCAGTACTTC | CASRQDRGISYEQYF
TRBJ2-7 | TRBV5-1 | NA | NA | TGCGCCAGCAGTTTCCCCACTAGTCGTGGCGAGCAGTACTTC | CASSFPTSRGEQYF
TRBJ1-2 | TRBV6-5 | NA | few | TGTGCCAGCAGTTATTCACGAGGCGGCTACACCTTC | CASSYSRGGYTF
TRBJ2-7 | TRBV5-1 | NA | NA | TGCGCCAGCAGCTCATCTCTCAGGGGTACCTACGAGCAGTACTTC | CASSSSLRGTYEQYF
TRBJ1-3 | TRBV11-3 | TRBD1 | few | TGTGCCAGCAGCCCAAGGACAGGGGGCTATGGAAACACCATATATTTT | CASSPRTGGYGNTIYF
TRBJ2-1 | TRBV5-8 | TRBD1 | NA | TGTGCCAGCAGCCAGTGGGACAGAGGAAATGAGCAGTTCTTC | CASSQWDRGNEQFF
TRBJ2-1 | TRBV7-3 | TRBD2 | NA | TGTGCCAGCAGCTTAAGTGCTGGGGGGGTAACCAACAATGAGCAGTTCTTC | CASSLSAGGVTNNEQFF
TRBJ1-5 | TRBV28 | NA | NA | TGTGCCAGCAGTTTAACGACAGTTAGCAATCAGCCCCAGCATTTT | CASSLTTVSNQPQHF
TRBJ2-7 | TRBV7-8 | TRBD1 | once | TGTGCCAGCAGCTTAGAACAGGGGCCTTTTGAGCAGTACTTC | CASSLEQGPFEQYF
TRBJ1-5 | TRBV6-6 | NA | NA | TGTGCCAGCAGACAACAGGGTTCTCAGCCCCAGCATTTT | CASRQQGSQPQHF
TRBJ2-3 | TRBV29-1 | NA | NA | TGCAGCGTTATGACTAACCCGGATACGCAGTATTTT | CSVMTNPDTQYF
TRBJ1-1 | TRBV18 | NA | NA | TGTGCCAGCTCACTCCGGGGAGCTATGAACACTGAAGCTTTCTTT | CASSLRGAMNTEAFF
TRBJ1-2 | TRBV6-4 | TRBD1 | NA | TGTGCCAGCAGTGCAGGGACAGGGTATGGCTACACCTTC | CASSAGTGYGYTF
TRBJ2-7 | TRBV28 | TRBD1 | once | TGTGCCAGCAGTTTAGGCGACAGGGAATACGAGCAGTACTTC | CASSLGDREYEQYF
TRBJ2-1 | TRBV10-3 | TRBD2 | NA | TGTGCCATCAGACTAGCGGGGGCGGAGCAGTTCTTC | CAIRLAGAEQFF
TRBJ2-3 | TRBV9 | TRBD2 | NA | TGTGCCAGCAGGGGAGGGAGGGGTACGCAGTATTTT | CASRGGRGTQYF